Included here is one TCR beta chain sequence, with context. Its matching antigen is unknown. Sequencing of TCR beta covered CD8+ and CD4+ T cells obtained from blood. The TEMRA cells underwent FACS enrichment, while the CD8+ and CD4+ T cells underwent negative isolation. Random hexamers were used to reverse transcribe roughly 0.5 to 1 ug of RNA. TCR beta CDR3 was amplified by immunoSEQ covering 54 Vbeta and 13 Jbeta. One entry per CDR3 protein results from TCRdb running MiXCR on the immunoSEQ multiplex PCR reads. The table has 330,000 or so distinct CDR3 sequences, about nine tenths seen once. The sample originates from a study of CD8 T cells in Susac syndrome. Findings of the study overall: The study's TCR sequencing and HLA analysis covered a relatively small number of individuals, and the study acknowledged this.

CDR3 size: 13 residues. Trimming cost V 0 bases and J 5 bases, with 8 bases left between them. Per the germline V gene, CDR1 is DFQATT and CDR2 is SNEGSKA (reference sequence). This chain links TRBV20-1 with TRBJ1-5; no firm D call. Sequencing was performed on CD8+ T cells from PBMCs. The sequence derives from a human donor with multiple sclerosis. CDR3 region: CSARDWVDQPQHF. CDR3 in DNA: TGCAGTGCTAGAGATTGGGTTGATCAGCCCCAGCATTTT.